The 4 T cell receptor beta chains below all came from one sample that was sequenced in a study of OX40 agonist ivuxolimab in advanced cancers. Libraries were built with the immunoSEQ multiplex PCR assay. TCRdb provides this immuneACCESS table in a form limited to in-frame rearrangements. Some clones are lacking; in checked studies, under half of them reflect an unresolved V gene, and why the rest are absent is not known. This sample has 57,000 or so clones in its table, and roughly 90% of those were observed once. Of the sample, about 0.59% falls within the top ten clones. Sequenced material: CD4+ or CD8+ T cells sorted from blood, taken in a trial of the OX40 agonist ivuxolimab. These receptors were taken from an adult with an advanced solid tumor such as melanoma, head and neck, liver or kidney cancer.

The chain joins TRBV4-1 to TRBJ2-3; D is uncertain. Trimming left V 1 base short and J 2 bases short, with 7 bases between. Germline CDR1 MGHRA, CDR2 YSYEKL. This CDR3 has 14 amino acids. The CDR3 region is CASSQGSHTDTQYF. CDR3 DNA sequence: TGCGCCAGCAGCCAAGGTTCCCACACAGATACGCAGTATTTT.

The chain is built from TRBV18 and TRBJ2-7; unclear D gene. The germline gives CDR1 KGHSH, CDR2 LQKENI. V was pared by 4 bases and J by 6 bases, with 10 bases between. The CDR3 extends over 12 amino acids. This CDR3 is CASSLRVGEQYF. CDR3 in DNA: TGTGCCAGCTCACTAAGGGTGGGCGAGCAGTACTTC.

The chain recombines TRBV6-5 with TRBJ2-1; unclear D gene. CDR3 size: 15 residues. V lost 2 bases and J 4 bases, leaving 12 bases between the germline ends. CDR1 and CDR2 from the germline V gene are MNHEY and SVGAGI. CDR3 region: CASSYDLPDYNEQFF. The CDR3 nucleotides read TGTGCCAGCAGTTACGACCTACCGGATTACAATGAGCAGTTCTTC.

The chain has TRBV11-3 and TRBJ2-1, with TRBD2 identical over 11 bases. The CDR3 has 16 residues. Germline V gene data show CDR1 as SGHNT and CDR2 as YENEEA. Trimming removed 1 base from V and 3 bases from J; junction bases left unmatched: 2. The CDR3 DNA reads TGTGCCAGCAGCTTAGTGGGACTAGCGGACTACAATGAGCAGTTCTTC. Translation gives CASSLVGLADYNEQFF.